A selection of T cell receptor beta chains follows, all from one sample in a study of shared clonotypes between healthy human individuals. Clones were read by immunoSEQ multiplex PCR, and TCRdb kept only the in-frame ones, dropping some. The sample records around 2.3 million clones, about 94% being singletons. Sequencing used naive CD4+ T cells sorted from blood. All receptors come from a man in his late teens or twenties in good health. Each CDR3 is given with its conserved first and last residue. D genes are given only for firm matches. Some rows have no size entry. The others give once, few or many, or a class for an expanded clone.

abundance,d_gene,v_gene,len,j_gene,CDR3nt,CDR3aa
-,-,TRBV7-2,16,TRBJ2-3,TGTGCCAGCAGCTTGCACACGTCTGGGACTACAGATACGCAGTATTTT,CASSLHTSGTTDTQYF
-,-,TRBV6-1,13,TRBJ2-3,TGTGCCAGCAGAAACCCTAGCACAGATACGCAGTATTTT,CASRNPSTDTQYF
-,-,TRBV18,15,TRBJ2-2,TGTGCCAGCCCAAGGGACGGAAGGAACACCGGGGAGCTGTTTTTT,CASPRDGRNTGELFF
-,TRBD2,TRBV19,18,TRBJ2-2,TGTGCCAGTACTCCCCCGACTAGCGGGAGACGAAACACCGGGGAGCTGTTTTTT,CASTPPTSGRRNTGELFF
-,TRBD2,TRBV30,16,TRBJ2-5,TGTGCCTGGACCCCGATCCCGGGACTAAGAGGAGGGACCCAGTACTTC,CAWTPIPGLRGGTQYF
-,-,TRBV2,15,TRBJ1-1,TGTGCCAGCAGTGACCTCGCTCGGATGAACACTGAAGCTTTCTTT,CASSDLARMNTEAFF
-,-,TRBV10-3,15,TRBJ1-1,TGTGCCATCAGTGAGTCGGCTGGAATGAACACTGAAGCTTTCTTT,CAISESAGMNTEAFF
-,-,TRBV5-1,14,TRBJ1-1,TGCGCCAGCAGCTTGTCGGGGGCGGGGACTGAAGCTTTCTTT,CASSLSGAGTEAFF
-,-,TRBV14,16,TRBJ2-7,TGTGCCAGCAGCCATAATAAAGGACAGAACTCCTACGAGCAGTACTTC,CASSHNKGQNSYEQYF
-,TRBD1,TRBV11-2,18,TRBJ1-6,TGTGCCAGCAGCTTAGGGGCCGGACAGGACTTTTTTAATTCACCCCTCCACTTT,CASSLGAGQDFFNSPLHF
-,TRBD2,TRBV10-3,18,TRBJ2-4,TGTGCCATCAGTGAGTCGACCCTTGGGCGGGGGGGCTTTCGCATTCAGTACTTC,CAISESTLGRGGFRIQYF
once,TRBD1,TRBV7-6,15,TRBJ2-1,TGTGCCAGCAGCACGGGACAGGGGAATTACAATGAGCAGTTCTTC,CASSTGQGNYNEQFF
-,-,TRBV19,17,TRBJ1-1,TGTGCCAGCACTCGGACGGCCGCTTCCTTAATGAACACTGAAGCTTTCTTT,CASTRTAASLMNTEAFF
few,TRBD1,TRBV6-5,15,TRBJ1-2,TGTGCCAGCAGCCGAACCGGGACAGGGCCGAGGGAAGACACCTTC,CASSRTGTGPREDTF
-,-,TRBV7-9,14,TRBJ1-2,TGTGCCAGCAGCCCGGAGGCAGTGAACTATGGCTACACCTTC,CASSPEAVNYGYTF
-,-,TRBV5-1,17,TRBJ2-1,TGCGCCAGCAGCTTGGCTAAACTTGCCCGCTCCTACAATGAGCAGTTCTTC,CASSLAKLARSYNEQFF
-,TRBD1,TRBV2,16,TRBJ1-6,TGTGCCAGCAGTGAAGGGACAGGGGGCGCTTGGTCACCCCTCCACTTT,CASSEGTGGAWSPLHF
-,-,TRBV13,13,TRBJ1-4,TGTGCCAGCAGGCCCACGGGAGTGGAAAAACTGTTTTTT,CASRPTGVEKLFF
-,-,TRBV18,13,TRBJ1-2,TGTGCCAGCTCACCTGAGTCGGGTTGGGGCTACACCTTC,CASSPESGWGYTF
-,TRBD2,TRBV30,17,TRBJ2-3,TGTGCCAGATCCGGGACTAGCGGGAGGGCTGGCACAGATACGCAGTATTTT,CARSGTSGRAGTDTQYF
once,-,TRBV2,14,TRBJ1-5,TGTGCCAGCGGGATTGCGGGTAGCAATCAGCCCCAGCATTTT,CASGIAGSNQPQHF
-,TRBD2,TRBV27,15,TRBJ2-7,TGTGCCAGCAGGCCACTAGCGGGAATAACCTACGAGCAGTACTTC,CASRPLAGITYEQYF
-,-,TRBV6-1,12,TRBJ2-7,TGTGCCAGCAGTGAACGGGGGAAGGAGCAGTACTTC,CASSERGKEQYF
-,-,TRBV4-3,14,TRBJ1-5,TGCGCCAGCAGCCAAGATTGGGGCCATCAGCCCCAGCATTTT,CASSQDWGHQPQHF
-,TRBD1,TRBV5-1,15,TRBJ2-7,TGCGCCAGCAGCTTGGGGGGGACAGGAGAATACGAGCAGTACTTC,CASSLGGTGEYEQYF
-,-,TRBV7-2,15,TRBJ1-3,TGTGCCAGCAGCTTAGAGATCAGCTCTGGAAACACCATATATTTT,CASSLEISSGNTIYF
-,-,TRBV5-1,14,TRBJ2-7,TGCGCCAGCAGGGGAGGACTGGGACTCTACGAGCAGTACTTC,CASRGGLGLYEQYF
-,-,TRBV18,15,TRBJ1-4,TGTGCCAGCTCAGCCTTTGGCGCAACTAATGAAAAACTGTTTTTT,CASSAFGATNEKLFF
-,-,TRBV10-3,16,TRBJ1-1,TGTGCCATCAGTGAGTCTTGGGAGACTATGAACACTGAAGCTTTCTTT,CAISESWETMNTEAFF
-,TRBD1,TRBV5-4,15,TRBJ1-5,TGTGCCAGCAGCTCCGGGACAGGATACAATCAGCCCCAGCATTTT,CASSSGTGYNQPQHF
-,-,TRBV2,14,TRBJ2-7,TGTGCCAGCAGTCCCTCAGGGAACTCCTACGAGCAGTACTTC,CASSPSGNSYEQYF
once,-,TRBV4-3,14,TRBJ2-6,TGCGCCAGCAGCCAAGTGGCTGGGGCCAACGTCCTGACTTTC,CASSQVAGANVLTF
-,-,TRBV30,15,TRBJ2-2,TGTGCCTGGGGCATACTAGAACATAACACCGGGGAGCTGTTTTTT,CAWGILEHNTGELFF
-,-,TRBV21-1,15,TRBJ2-1,TGTGCCAGCAGGCGCACAGGGGGCACGCCGGATGAGCAGTTCTTC,CASRRTGGTPDEQFF
-,-,TRBV28,16,TRBJ1-6,TGTGCCACCTTGAACCAGGGGATAACCTATAATTCACCCCTCCACTTT,CATLNQGITYNSPLHF
once,-,TRBV6-1,14,TRBJ1-1,TGTGCCAGCAGTGACTCCACAGGGTACACTGAAGCTTTCTTT,CASSDSTGYTEAFF
-,TRBD1,TRBV7-2,14,TRBJ1-1,TGTGCCAGCAGCTTGACAGGGGCGAACACTGAAGCTTTCTTT,CASSLTGANTEAFF
-,TRBD1,TRBV30,12,TRBJ1-2,TGTGCCTGGTCTCCGGGACAGAATGGCTACACCTTC,CAWSPGQNGYTF
-,TRBD1,TRBV10-3,14,TRBJ1-5,TGTGCCACCGGGACAGGGAAAAGCAATCAGCCCCAGCATTTT,CATGTGKSNQPQHF
-,-,TRBV7-2,14,TRBJ1-6,TGTGCCAGCAGCTTAGCTCAGGGTCAGTTGGCCCTCCACTTT,CASSLAQGQLALHF
-,-,TRBV6-5,15,TRBJ2-7,TGTGCCAGCAGTTACTCTGCCGGGAGCTCCTACGAGCAGTACTTC,CASSYSAGSSYEQYF
once,-,TRBV6-5,16,TRBJ2-6,TGTGCCAGCAGTTATGGTTGGCTCTCTGGGGCCAACGTCCTGACTTTC,CASSYGWLSGANVLTF
-,-,TRBV30,15,TRBJ2-1,TGTGCCTGGAGCGCCCGGGACCGAACCTACAATGAGCAGTTCTTC,CAWSARDRTYNEQFF
-,-,TRBV5-1,15,TRBJ1-5,TGCGCCAGCAGCTCCGGGACACATAGCAATCAGCCCCAGCATTTT,CASSSGTHSNQPQHF
-,TRBD1,TRBV18,15,TRBJ1-1,TGTGCCAGCTCACCCCCGGGACAGGGAAACACTGAAGCTTTCTTT,CASSPPGQGNTEAFF
-,-,TRBV19,12,TRBJ2-2,TGTGCCAGTAGTATTTCCCCCGGGGAGCTGTTTTTT,CASSISPGELFF
once,-,TRBV6-1,14,TRBJ1-5,TGTGCCAGCAGTCCCCGGGGGGCTCAACAGCCCCAGCATTTT,CASSPRGAQQPQHF